A selection of T cell receptor beta chains follows, all from one sample in a study of post-analysis software for immune sequencing data. TCRdb processed the PCR reads anew with MiXCR; each CDR3 protein has one entry. The top ten hold approximately 4.5% of the sample, which has hundreds of thousands of distinct CDR3 sequences, roughly 50% seen once. Source material: blood. These TCRs come from a girl between 10 and 17 years old with multiple sclerosis. The CDR3 runs from the conserved cysteine through the conserved F or W. The D gene is left open where the match is weak. Only some rows state a clone size, as once, few, many or a class for expanded clones.

j_call: TRBJ2-3
clone_size: few
d_call: TRBD2
v_call: TRBV20-1
cdr3_nt: TGCAGTGCTAGAGACCAACTAGCGGGAGCGACAGATACGCAGTATTTT
cdr3_aa: CSARDQLAGATDTQYF

j_call: TRBJ1-5
clone_size: NA
d_call: NA
v_call: TRBV12-3/TRBV12-4
cdr3_nt: TGTGCCAGCAGTTTAAGGCGGGGGCAGACGGTCGATCAGCCCCAGCATTTT
cdr3_aa: CASSLRRGQTVDQPQHF

j_call: TRBJ1-2
clone_size: NA
d_call: NA
v_call: TRBV9
cdr3_nt: TGTGCCAGCAGCGTAGGGGAGGTCGGGGGCAGTCATGGCTACACCTTC
cdr3_aa: CASSVGEVGGSHGYTF

j_call: TRBJ1-1
clone_size: NA
d_call: NA
v_call: TRBV28
cdr3_nt: TGTGCCAGCAGTTTCGGGCTCAGGAACACTGAAGCTTTCTTT
cdr3_aa: CASSFGLRNTEAFF

j_call: TRBJ2-3
clone_size: NA
d_call: TRBD2
v_call: TRBV7-3
cdr3_nt: TGTGCCAGCAGCTTAGTAGGGACTAGCGGCACAGATACGCAGTATTTT
cdr3_aa: CASSLVGTSGTDTQYF

j_call: TRBJ1-1
clone_size: NA
d_call: TRBD1
v_call: TRBV19
cdr3_nt: TGTGCCAGTAGTACCAGACAGGGGGCGATCACTGAAGCTTTCTTT
cdr3_aa: CASSTRQGAITEAFF

j_call: TRBJ2-7
clone_size: NA
d_call: TRBD2
v_call: TRBV7-8
cdr3_nt: TGTGCCAGCAGCCAGGGGATGGTTAGCGGGACCTCCTACGAGCAGTACTTC
cdr3_aa: CASSQGMVSGTSYEQYF

j_call: TRBJ2-5
clone_size: NA
d_call: TRBD1
v_call: TRBV29-1
cdr3_nt: TGCAGCGTTGAGGAGGACAGGGGGGCTATTATGAAGTACTTC
cdr3_aa: CSVEEDRGAIMKYF

j_call: TRBJ2-1
clone_size: NA
d_call: NA
v_call: TRBV7-3
cdr3_nt: TGTGCCAGCAGCCCCCGTCCTAGGCTTGACTACAATGAGCAGTTCTTC
cdr3_aa: CASSPRPRLDYNEQFF

j_call: TRBJ1-2
clone_size: NA
d_call: TRBD1
v_call: TRBV20-1
cdr3_nt: TGCAGTGCTAGTATGGCGTCAGGGGGCTCCTATGGCTACACCTTC
cdr3_aa: CSASMASGGSYGYTF

j_call: TRBJ2-1
clone_size: NA
d_call: TRBD2
v_call: TRBV13
cdr3_nt: TGTGCCAGCAGCTTCGGTTTAGCGGGAGGCCTTAGCTCCTACAATGAGCAGTTCTTC
cdr3_aa: CASSFGLAGGLSSYNEQFF

j_call: TRBJ2-3
clone_size: few
d_call: TRBD2
v_call: TRBV24-1
cdr3_nt: TGTGCCACCAGTGATTCGGAGGGACTAGCGGGAGTAACAGATACGCAGTATTTT
cdr3_aa: CATSDSEGLAGVTDTQYF

j_call: TRBJ2-5
clone_size: few
d_call: TRBD1
v_call: TRBV29-1
cdr3_nt: TGCAGCGCCGACAGGGAAGAGACCCAGTACTTC
cdr3_aa: CSADREETQYF

j_call: TRBJ1-2
clone_size: NA
d_call: NA
v_call: TRBV29-1
cdr3_nt: TGCAGCGTTGAATCCCTCCCCAGGGGTGGCTACACCTTC
cdr3_aa: CSVESLPRGGYTF

j_call: TRBJ2-5
clone_size: few
d_call: TRBD1
v_call: TRBV10-3
cdr3_nt: TGTGCCATCCGGGACAGCGTCAACCAAGAGACCCAGTACTTC
cdr3_aa: CAIRDSVNQETQYF

j_call: TRBJ2-7
clone_size: NA
d_call: TRBD1
v_call: TRBV5-1
cdr3_nt: TGCGCCAGCAGCCAAACTGGACAGGTGACCTACGAGCAGTACTTC
cdr3_aa: CASSQTGQVTYEQYF

j_call: TRBJ1-2
clone_size: NA
d_call: NA
v_call: TRBV3-1
cdr3_nt: TGTGCCAGCAGACTGACAGGAAGCCCGCTCTATGGCTACACCTTC
cdr3_aa: CASRLTGSPLYGYTF

j_call: TRBJ1-2
clone_size: NA
d_call: NA
v_call: TRBV5-1
cdr3_nt: TGCGCCAGCAGCTTGGACAGGCCGACCGGCTACACCTTC
cdr3_aa: CASSLDRPTGYTF

j_call: TRBJ2-7
clone_size: few
d_call: TRBD1
v_call: TRBV7-9
cdr3_nt: TGTGCCAGCAGCAAAGGGACAGGGTATGACGAGCAGTACTTC
cdr3_aa: CASSKGTGYDEQYF

j_call: TRBJ2-3
clone_size: NA
d_call: TRBD2
v_call: TRBV4-1
cdr3_nt: TGCGCCAGCAGCCAAGATTATGGAGCGGGAGGGGCCACAGATACGCAGTATTTT
cdr3_aa: CASSQDYGAGGATDTQYF

j_call: TRBJ1-2
clone_size: NA
d_call: NA
v_call: TRBV28
cdr3_nt: TGTGCCAGCAGTTCCACAGGGCTAGGTGGCTACACCTTC
cdr3_aa: CASSSTGLGGYTF

j_call: TRBJ2-7
clone_size: NA
d_call: TRBD1
v_call: TRBV5-1
cdr3_nt: TGCGCCAGCGGGTCCGGGACAGGACAGTACGAGCAGTACTTC
cdr3_aa: CASGSGTGQYEQYF

j_call: TRBJ1-2
clone_size: few
d_call: TRBD1
v_call: TRBV29-1
cdr3_nt: TGCAGCGTCCCCCGGGACAGGGACAACTATGGCTACACCTTC
cdr3_aa: CSVPRDRDNYGYTF

j_call: TRBJ2-7
clone_size: NA
d_call: NA
v_call: TRBV20-1
cdr3_nt: TGCAGTGCTCGAACTGTGGGACCGGGAGCCGACTACGAGCAGTACTTC
cdr3_aa: CSARTVGPGADYEQYF

j_call: TRBJ2-7
clone_size: NA
d_call: TRBD1
v_call: TRBV27
cdr3_nt: TGTGCCAGCACCCGGACAGGGGGCTCCTACGAGCAGTACTTC
cdr3_aa: CASTRTGGSYEQYF

j_call: TRBJ2-6
clone_size: few
d_call: NA
v_call: TRBV5-1
cdr3_nt: TGCGCCAGCAGCTTGGATATTGGCTTCGGGGCCAACGTCCTGACTTTC
cdr3_aa: CASSLDIGFGANVLTF

j_call: TRBJ2-1
clone_size: few
d_call: NA
v_call: TRBV7-2
cdr3_nt: TGTGCCAGCAGCTTAGGTGGCGGGGAAGCCAATGAGCAGTTCTTC
cdr3_aa: CASSLGGGEANEQFF

j_call: TRBJ2-1
clone_size: few
d_call: TRBD2
v_call: TRBV20-1
cdr3_nt: TGCAGTGCTAGAGTCGGGACTAGCGGGGGGGCTGGGTCCTACAATGAGCAGTTCTTC
cdr3_aa: CSARVGTSGGAGSYNEQFF

j_call: TRBJ2-4
clone_size: NA
d_call: TRBD2
v_call: TRBV12-3/TRBV12-4
cdr3_nt: TGTGCCAGCAGTCCGGCGGGAGGGCTTAGGCGGCAGTACTTC
cdr3_aa: CASSPAGGLRRQYF

j_call: TRBJ1-5
clone_size: many
d_call: NA
v_call: TRBV27
cdr3_nt: TGTGCCAGCAGCTTAGGAGGGGCACAGCCCCAGCATTTT
cdr3_aa: CASSLGGAQPQHF

j_call: TRBJ2-5
clone_size: NA
d_call: NA
v_call: TRBV7-9
cdr3_nt: TGTGCCAGCAGCTTAGGTTTTCTAACAGGAGAGACCCAGTACTTC
cdr3_aa: CASSLGFLTGETQYF

j_call: TRBJ1-5
clone_size: few
d_call: TRBD1
v_call: TRBV20-1
cdr3_nt: TGCAGTGCCGAACCAGGGGGGAACAATCAGCCCCAGCATTTT
cdr3_aa: CSAEPGGNNQPQHF

j_call: TRBJ1-4
clone_size: NA
d_call: NA
v_call: TRBV14
cdr3_nt: TGTGCCAGCAGCCAAGCGACGGTAATGAGTGAAAAACTGTTTTTT
cdr3_aa: CASSQATVMSEKLFF

j_call: TRBJ2-7
clone_size: NA
d_call: TRBD1
v_call: TRBV4-1
cdr3_nt: TGCGCCAGCAGCCGAGCTGGACAGGGGGCTTCCGAGCAGTACTTC
cdr3_aa: CASSRAGQGASEQYF

j_call: TRBJ1-1
clone_size: NA
d_call: NA
v_call: TRBV11-2
cdr3_nt: TGTGCCAGCAGCTTAGATCCGGTGACGAACACTGAAGCTTTCTTT
cdr3_aa: CASSLDPVTNTEAFF

j_call: TRBJ2-7
clone_size: NA
d_call: TRBD1
v_call: TRBV5-4
cdr3_nt: TGTGCCAGCAGCCTAATGACAGGGGGGACCCCCTACGAGCAGTACTTC
cdr3_aa: CASSLMTGGTPYEQYF

j_call: TRBJ1-2
clone_size: NA
d_call: NA
v_call: TRBV5-1
cdr3_nt: TGCGCCAGCAGCCGGATGGCTTCCCGGGACGAGACTAACTATGGCTACACCTTC
cdr3_aa: CASSRMASRDETNYGYTF

j_call: TRBJ2-1
clone_size: NA
d_call: NA
v_call: TRBV5-1
cdr3_nt: TGCGCCAGCAGCCCGGTGGGGAGAGCGGACAATGAGCAGTTCTTC
cdr3_aa: CASSPVGRADNEQFF

j_call: TRBJ2-1
clone_size: few
d_call: NA
v_call: TRBV5-1
cdr3_nt: TGCGCCAGCAGCACGGGGAGAATGATCTACAATGAGCAGTTCTTC
cdr3_aa: CASSTGRMIYNEQFF

j_call: TRBJ2-1
clone_size: NA
d_call: TRBD2
v_call: TRBV29-1
cdr3_nt: TGCAGCGCTCGACCGCTAGCGGGAGGGCATAATGAGCAGTTCTTC
cdr3_aa: CSARPLAGGHNEQFF

j_call: TRBJ2-5
clone_size: NA
d_call: NA
v_call: TRBV7-3
cdr3_nt: TGTGCCAGCAGCTTAACGGCGGGGTACCAAGAGACCCAGTACTTC
cdr3_aa: CASSLTAGYQETQYF

j_call: TRBJ1-4
clone_size: NA
d_call: NA
v_call: TRBV12-3/TRBV12-4
cdr3_nt: TGTGCCAGCACCCTGTACGAAAAACTGTTTTTT
cdr3_aa: CASTLYEKLFF

j_call: TRBJ1-5
clone_size: NA
d_call: NA
v_call: TRBV4-1
cdr3_nt: TGCGCCAGCAGCCAAGTGGGCGGAGCCAATCAGCCCCAGCATTTT
cdr3_aa: CASSQVGGANQPQHF

j_call: TRBJ2-5
clone_size: NA
d_call: NA
v_call: TRBV2
cdr3_nt: TGTGCCAGCAGTGAAGGGACCCAGTACTTC
cdr3_aa: CASSEGTQYF

j_call: TRBJ2-7
clone_size: NA
d_call: TRBD1
v_call: TRBV5-4
cdr3_nt: TGTGCCAGCACAACAACAGGGGACACCTACGAGCAGTACTTC
cdr3_aa: CASTTTGDTYEQYF

j_call: TRBJ1-6
clone_size: once
d_call: NA
v_call: TRBV5-1
cdr3_nt: TGCGCCAGCAGCTTGGTCCCCGGGAGCGCCTCACCCCTCCACTTT
cdr3_aa: CASSLVPGSASPLHF

j_call: TRBJ2-7
clone_size: NA
d_call: TRBD2
v_call: TRBV20-1
cdr3_nt: TGCAGTGCAAGCGGGAGTCCCTACGAGCAGTACTTC
cdr3_aa: CSASGSPYEQYF

j_call: TRBJ2-3
clone_size: NA
d_call: NA
v_call: TRBV5-1
cdr3_nt: TGCGCCAGCAGCCCGTGGGCAAGCACAGATACGCAGTATTTT
cdr3_aa: CASSPWASTDTQYF

j_call: TRBJ1-2
clone_size: few
d_call: TRBD1
v_call: TRBV7-3
cdr3_nt: TGTGCCAGCAGCCAAGGGACAGGGGTAATCGGCTACACCTTC
cdr3_aa: CASSQGTGVIGYTF

j_call: TRBJ2-7
clone_size: few
d_call: TRBD2
v_call: TRBV25-1
cdr3_nt: TGTGCCAGCAGTGCACTAGCGAACTACGAGCAGTACTTC
cdr3_aa: CASSALANYEQYF

j_call: TRBJ2-7
clone_size: NA
d_call: NA
v_call: TRBV20-1
cdr3_nt: TGCAGTGCTAGAATTAGCGAGGAGCAGTACTTC
cdr3_aa: CSARISEEQYF

j_call: TRBJ2-5
clone_size: NA
d_call: NA
v_call: TRBV4-1
cdr3_nt: TGCGCCAGCAGCCAAGGGTTCTGGGGTGGAGAGACCCAGTACTTC
cdr3_aa: CASSQGFWGGETQYF

j_call: TRBJ1-1
clone_size: NA
d_call: TRBD1
v_call: TRBV5-1
cdr3_nt: TGCGCCAGCAGCTGGGGACAGATGAACACTGAAGCTTTCTTT
cdr3_aa: CASSWGQMNTEAFF